These 16 T cell receptor beta chains were sequenced from one sample in a study of CD8 T cells in ankylosing spondylitis (dated by TCRdb to 2015 to 2018). Libraries were prepared through 5' RACE. Reads for this sample came from an Illumina HiSeq 2500. TCRdb took the public reads, trimmed them with fastp at Q25, ran MiXCR for clone calling and kept in-frame beta chains. CDR3 protein duplicates are merged, each entry listing the most common genes and DNA. The sample has 230,000 or so distinct CDR3 sequences on record, 18% of them singletons. About a third of the sample lies in the top ten. Sequenced material: blood, either unsorted or a sorted T cell fraction (not recorded which). The receptors here all came from a male donor with ankylosing spondylitis or in good health (not recorded which).

V and J are TRBV10-3 and TRBJ2-2, with D possibly matching TRBD1 (5 bases). In germline, CDR1 is ENHRY, CDR2 SYGVKD. V was cut by 6 bases and J by 2 bases, with 13 bases left in between. The CDR3 runs to 15 residues. DNA of the CDR3: TGTGCCATCAGGGGGCCCGAACCAAACACCGGGGAGCTGTTTTTT. Its translation is CAIRGPEPNTGELFF.

This clonotype has ten or more counts. The chain employs TRBV28 and TRBJ2-7, with TRBD1 matching 11 bases. CDR1 and CDR2 (germline): MDHEN, SYDVKM. The trim removed 6 bases at V and 6 bases at J, leaving 7 bases unmatched. CDR3 length: 14 residues. The CDR3 sequence: CASRDWDRGTEQYF. CDR3 sequence (DNA): TGTGCCAGCAGGGACTGGGACAGGGGGACCGAGCAGTACTTC.

This clonotype was counted many times. The CDR3 is CASSHLLEARIYEQYF. In nucleotides, the CDR3 is TGCGCCAGCAGCCATTTGTTGGAGGCTAGAATCTACGAGCAGTACTTC. V usage is TRBV4-3 and J usage is TRBJ2-7; weak D call: TRBD2 (5 bases). Deletions cut 3 bases from V and 3 bases from J, with 18 bases between. The CDR3 has 16 residues. CDR1 and CDR2 (germline): LGHNA, YSLEER.

This rearrangement joins TRBV4-2 to TRBJ2-2, with TRBD2 matching 13 bases. The CDR3 totals 18 residues. The germline V gene has CDR1 LGHNA and CDR2 YNFKEQ. V lost 1 base and J lost 6; bases outside the gene matches: 8. The CDR3, as DNA: TGTGCCAGCAGCCAAGGCCGACTAGCGGGAGGTGGAGCCGGGGAGCTGTTTTTT. Protein: CASSQGRLAGGGAGELFF.

The chain combines TRBV7-2 with TRBJ2-5; 7 bases fit TRBD2. Looked up from germline, CDR1 is SGHTA and CDR2 is FQGNSA. The CDR3 consists of 15 residues. V gave up 5 bases and J gave up 2 bases; unmatched junction bases: 8. The CDR3 protein is CASSRRAGAQETQYF. CDR3 nucleotide sequence: TGTGCCAGCAGCCGTCGGGCGGGAGCGCAAGAGACCCAGTACTTC.

The genes are TRBV25-1 and TRBJ2-3, with 7 bases lining up with TRBD1. The CDR3 totals 13 residues. V gave up 4 bases and J gave up 5 bases; unmatched junction bases: 3. Germline V gene sequence: CDR1 MGHDK, CDR2 SYGVNS. The CDR3 spells CASSGTGVDTQYF. Written as DNA, the CDR3 is TGTGCCAGCAGTGGTACAGGGGTAGATACGCAGTATTTT. The variable domain in full, completed from reference TRBV25-1 and TRBJ2-3, reads EADIYQTPRYLVIGTGKKITLECSQTMGHDKMYWYQQDPGMELHLIHYSYGVNSTEKGDLSSESTVSRIRTEHFPLTLESARPSHTSQYLCASSGTGVDTQYFGPGTRLTVL.

In this sample, this clonotype turned up a few times. An end of the junction does not agree with germline; a read error may underlie this. V gene TRBV29-1 combines with J gene TRBJ1-6; D is uncertain. The CDR3 has 12 amino acids. In germline, CDR1 is SQVTM, CDR2 ANQGSEA. CDR3 DNA: TGCAGCGTTGAAGATCCGGTGGGAGAAGTCCGCTTT. Protein sequence: CSVEDPVGEVRF.

This chain connects TRBV2 to TRBJ1-6; 8 nucleotides agree with TRBD1. Per germline, CDR1 SNHLY and CDR2 FYNNEI. There are 16 residues in the CDR3. V was pared by 6 bases and J by 14 bases, with 18 bases of the junction left unmatched. CDR3: CASSPGTGASLITLHF. The CDR3 DNA reads TGTGCCAGCAGCCCCGGGACAGGAGCCAGTTTAATCACCCTCCACTTT.

This clonotype was observed at least ten times. DNA of the CDR3: TGCGCCAGCAGACCGGACAGGGACTACGAGCAGTACTTC. The encoded protein is CASRPDRDYEQYF. V and J are TRBV5-1 and TRBJ2-7, with TRBD1 matching 8 bases. J lost 3 bases, V lost 5 bases, and 4 bases had no gene match. This CDR3 is 13 amino acids long. The germline V gene has CDR1 SGHRS and CDR2 YFSETQ.

Only a few counts were recorded for this clonotype. The V and J genes are TRBV7-9 and TRBJ2-1, with 8 bases that match TRBD2. The trim removed 4 bases at V and 2 bases at J, leaving 10 bases unmatched. CDR3 size: 17 residues. Germline CDR1 reads SEHNR; CDR2 reads FQNEAQ (reference sequence). CDR3 amino acids: CASSSQDVAGPYNEQFF. CDR3 DNA: TGTGCCAGCAGCTCACAAGATGTAGCGGGGCCCTACAATGAGCAGTTCTTC.

This clonotype was recorded at least ten times. Germline is not matched at one junction end, which may reflect a read error. V and J are TRBV28 and TRBJ1-5, with D uncertain. CDR1 and CDR2 (germline): MDHEN, SYDVKM. The CDR3 has 14 residues. The CDR3 region has the DNA TGTGCCAGCAGTTTCACGGGTAGCATTCAGCCCCAGCATTTT. It specifies CASSFTGSIQPQHF.

This chain links TRBV29-1 with TRBJ2-3; 9 positions match TRBD1. The J segment lost 2 bases and the V segment lost 7 bases, leaving 13 bases of the junction unmatched. The germline CDR1 and CDR2 sequences are SQVTM and ANQGSEA. The CDR3 runs to 16 residues. The CDR3 spells CSAPGQGYTITDTQYF. The CDR3 DNA reads TGCAGCGCTCCGGGACAGGGATACACAATCACAGATACGCAGTATTTT.

The chain carries TRBV4-1 and TRBJ2-7; possibly TRBD2 for D (5 bases). TRBJ2-1 matches the DNA end more closely, so the J call is doubtful. The V gene's germline CDR1 is MGHRA and CDR2 YSYEKL. The CDR3 runs to 15 residues. CDR3 sequence: CASSHTSGGVYEQFF. DNA of the CDR3: TGCGCCAGCAGCCATACGAGCGGCGGAGTTTACGAGCAGTTCTTC.

This clonotype has a handful of counts. This chain joins TRBV12-3 or TRBV12-4 and TRBJ1-1; a possible D gene is TRBD1 (5 bases). The V end was cut by 5 bases, the J end by 5 bases, with 15 bases between. This CDR3 region has 14 residues. CDR3 residues: CASSIQGRGTEAFF. In DNA form, the CDR3 reads TGTGCCAGCAGTATCCAGGGTCGGGGTACTGAAGCTTTCTTT.

At least ten counts were recorded for this clonotype. The CDR3 nucleotides read TGCAGCGTTGTACCTAACTCCTACGAGCAGTACTTC. It translates to CSVVPNSYEQYF. This rearrangement joins TRBV29-1 to TRBJ2-7; D unresolved. CDR1 and CDR2 (germline): SQVTM, ANQGSEA. Between the trimmed V and J ends, which lost 4 bases and 0 bases, there was a span of 7 bases. The CDR3 consists of 12 residues.

The CDR3 nucleotides read TGCGCCAGCAGCCCAGGGGAGGGGGAGACCCAGTACTTC. It is translated as CASSPGEGETQYF. The J gene is TRBJ2-5, the V gene TRBV4-1; tentatively, D is TRBD2 (7 bases). The CDR3 consists of 13 residues. Per the germline V gene, CDR1 is MGHRA and CDR2 is YSYEKL. With 4 bases removed from V and 5 bases from J, the gap between germline ends came to 11 bases.